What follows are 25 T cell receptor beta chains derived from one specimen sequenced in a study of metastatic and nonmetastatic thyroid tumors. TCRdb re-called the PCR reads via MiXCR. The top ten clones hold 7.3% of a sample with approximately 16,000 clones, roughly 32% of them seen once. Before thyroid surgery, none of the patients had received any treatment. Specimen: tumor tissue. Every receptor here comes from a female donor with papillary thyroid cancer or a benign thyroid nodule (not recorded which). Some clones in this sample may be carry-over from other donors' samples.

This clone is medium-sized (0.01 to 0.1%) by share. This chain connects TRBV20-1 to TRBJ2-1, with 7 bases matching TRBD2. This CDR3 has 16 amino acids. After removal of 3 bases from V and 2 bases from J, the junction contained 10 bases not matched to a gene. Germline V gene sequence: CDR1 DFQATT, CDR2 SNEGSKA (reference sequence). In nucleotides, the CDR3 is TGCAGTGCTAGTTCGATGACGGCGGGGGCCTACAATGAGCAGTTCTTC. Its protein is CSASSMTAGAYNEQFF.

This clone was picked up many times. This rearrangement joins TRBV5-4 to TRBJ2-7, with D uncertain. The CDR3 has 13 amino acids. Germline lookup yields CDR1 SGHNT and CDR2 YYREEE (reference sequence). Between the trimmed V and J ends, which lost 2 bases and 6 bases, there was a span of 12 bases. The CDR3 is CASSFSRWGEQYF. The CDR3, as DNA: TGTGCCAGCAGCTTTAGTAGGTGGGGCGAGCAGTACTTC. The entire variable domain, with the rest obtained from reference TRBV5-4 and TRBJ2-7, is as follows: ETGVTQSPTHLIKTRGQQVTLRCSSQSGHNTVSWYQQALGQGPQFIFQYYREEENGRGNFPPRFSGLQFPNYSSELNVNALELDDSALYLCASSFSRWGEQYFGPGTRLTVT.

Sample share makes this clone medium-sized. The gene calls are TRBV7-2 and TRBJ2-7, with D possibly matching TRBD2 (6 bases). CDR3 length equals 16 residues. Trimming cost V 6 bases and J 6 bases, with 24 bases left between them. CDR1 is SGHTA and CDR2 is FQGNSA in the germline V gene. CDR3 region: CASRRTGTPSRGEQYF. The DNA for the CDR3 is TGTGCCAGCAGGAGAACCGGGACTCCTAGCCGGGGCGAGCAGTACTTC.

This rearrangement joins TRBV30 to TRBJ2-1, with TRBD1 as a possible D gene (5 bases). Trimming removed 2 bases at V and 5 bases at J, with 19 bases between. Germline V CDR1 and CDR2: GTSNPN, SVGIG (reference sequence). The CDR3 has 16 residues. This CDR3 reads CAWSSPEREGDNEQFF. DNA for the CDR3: TGTGCCTGGAGTTCTCCCGAGCGAGAAGGGGACAATGAGCAGTTCTTC.

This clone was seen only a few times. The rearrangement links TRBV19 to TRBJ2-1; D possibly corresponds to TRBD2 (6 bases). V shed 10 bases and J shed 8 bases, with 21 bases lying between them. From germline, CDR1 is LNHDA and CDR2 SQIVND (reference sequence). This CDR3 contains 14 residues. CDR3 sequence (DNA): TGTGCCACCTCCCGGATGGGGGGTCCCGATGAGCAGTTCTTC. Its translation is CATSRMGGPDEQFF.

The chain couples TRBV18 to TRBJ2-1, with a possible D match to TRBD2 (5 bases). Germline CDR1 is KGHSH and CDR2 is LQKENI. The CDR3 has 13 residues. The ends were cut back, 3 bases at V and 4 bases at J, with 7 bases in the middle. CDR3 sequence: CASSPGLYNEQFF. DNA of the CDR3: TGTGCCAGCTCACCTGGACTGTACAATGAGCAGTTCTTC.

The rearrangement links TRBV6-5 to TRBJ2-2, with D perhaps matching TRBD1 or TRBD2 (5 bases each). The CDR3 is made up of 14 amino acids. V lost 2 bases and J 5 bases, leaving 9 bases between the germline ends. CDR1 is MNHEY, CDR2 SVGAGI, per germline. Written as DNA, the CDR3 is TGTGCCAGCAGTTACGAGGGGTGGACCGGGGAGCTGTTTTTT. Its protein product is CASSYEGWTGELFF.

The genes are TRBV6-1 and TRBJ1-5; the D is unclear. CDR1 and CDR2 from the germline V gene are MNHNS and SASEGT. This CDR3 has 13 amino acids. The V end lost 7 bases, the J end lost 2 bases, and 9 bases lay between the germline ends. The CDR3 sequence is CASTPTGNQPQHF. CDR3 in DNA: TGTGCCAGCACCCCTACGGGCAATCAGCCCCAGCATTTT.

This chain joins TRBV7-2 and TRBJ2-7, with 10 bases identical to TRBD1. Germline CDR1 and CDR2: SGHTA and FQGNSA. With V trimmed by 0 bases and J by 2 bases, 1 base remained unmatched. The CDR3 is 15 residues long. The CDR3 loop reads CASSLAGTGAYEQYF. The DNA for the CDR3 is TGTGCCAGCAGCTTAGCGGGGACAGGGGCCTACGAGCAGTACTTC.

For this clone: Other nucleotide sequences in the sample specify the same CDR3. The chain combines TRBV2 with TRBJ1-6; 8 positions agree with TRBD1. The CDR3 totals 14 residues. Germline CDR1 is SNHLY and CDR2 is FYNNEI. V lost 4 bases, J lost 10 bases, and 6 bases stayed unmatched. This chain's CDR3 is CASSVGTGSSPLHF. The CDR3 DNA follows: TGTGCCAGCAGTGTCGGGACAGGTTCGTCACCCCTCCACTTT.

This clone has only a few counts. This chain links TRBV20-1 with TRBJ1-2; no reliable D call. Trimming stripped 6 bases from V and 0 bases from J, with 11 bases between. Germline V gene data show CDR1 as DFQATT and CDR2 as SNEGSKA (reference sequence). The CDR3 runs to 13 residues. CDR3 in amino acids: CSAWQNSNYGYTF. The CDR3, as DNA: TGCAGTGCATGGCAGAACTCTAACTATGGCTACACCTTC.

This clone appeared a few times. The CDR3 DNA follows: TGTGCCAGCAGCTACATCCCCGGGGAGCTGTTTTTT. Translating gives CASSYIPGELFF. The chain recombines TRBV7-8 with TRBJ2-2; unclear D gene. Between the trimmed V and J ends, which lost 4 bases and 6 bases, there was a span of 6 bases. Germline V gene sequence: CDR1 SGHVS, CDR2 FQNEAQ. CDR3 length: 12 amino acids.

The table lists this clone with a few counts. CDR3 bases: TGTGCCAGCAGCCCGGACCTACGCCGGGAGCAGTTCTTC. Protein sequence: CASSPDLRREQFF. The chain couples TRBV6-1 to TRBJ2-1, with D unresolved. Germline V lookup: CDR1 MNHNS, CDR2 SASEGT. The V end was cut by 6 bases, the J end by 10 bases, with 16 bases between. CDR3 length: 13 residues.

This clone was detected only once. The CDR3 loop reads CASTLLSEAFF. DNA of the CDR3: TGTGCCAGCACCCTTTTGTCTGAAGCTTTCTTT. The rearrangement joins TRBV28 to TRBJ1-1; D unclear. The germline V gene has CDR1 MDHEN and CDR2 SYDVKM. The CDR3 contains 11 residues. Trimming removed 7 bases at V and 6 bases at J, with 9 bases between.

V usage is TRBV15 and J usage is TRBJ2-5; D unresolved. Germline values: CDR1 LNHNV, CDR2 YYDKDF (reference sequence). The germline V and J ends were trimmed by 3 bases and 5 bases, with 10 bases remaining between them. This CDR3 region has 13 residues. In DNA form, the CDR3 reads TGTGCCACCAGCAGTAGTGGGTGGGAGACCCAGTACTTC. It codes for CATSSSGWETQYF.

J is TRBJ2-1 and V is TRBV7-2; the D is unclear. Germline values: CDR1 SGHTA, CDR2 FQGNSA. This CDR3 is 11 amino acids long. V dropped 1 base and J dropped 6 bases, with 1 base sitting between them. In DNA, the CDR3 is TGTGCCAGCAGCTTAGGCAATGAGCAGTTCTTC. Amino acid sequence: CASSLGNEQFF.

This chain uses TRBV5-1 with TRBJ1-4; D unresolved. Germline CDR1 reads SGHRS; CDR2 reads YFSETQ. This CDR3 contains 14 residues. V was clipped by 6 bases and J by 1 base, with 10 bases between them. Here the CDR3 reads CASNIGGTNEKLFF. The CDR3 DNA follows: TGCGCCAGCAACATCGGAGGAACTAATGAAAAACTGTTTTTT.

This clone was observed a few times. CDR3 protein: CARIPDCRGYTF. The DNA of the CDR3 is TGTGCCAGAATACCAGACTGTAGGGGCTACACCTTC. This sequence joins TRBV6-4 and TRBJ1-2; D unresolved. The CDR3 totals 12 residues. Trimming left V 9 bases short and J 8 bases short, with 16 bases between. Germline CDR1 reads MRHNA; CDR2 reads SNTAGT.

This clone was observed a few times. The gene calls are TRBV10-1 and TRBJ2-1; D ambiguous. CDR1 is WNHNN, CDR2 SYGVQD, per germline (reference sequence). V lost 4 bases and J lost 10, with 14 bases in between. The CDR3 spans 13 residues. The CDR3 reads CASSVGSPSEQFF. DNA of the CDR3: TGCGCCAGCAGTGTGGGCTCCCCGAGCGAGCAGTTCTTC.

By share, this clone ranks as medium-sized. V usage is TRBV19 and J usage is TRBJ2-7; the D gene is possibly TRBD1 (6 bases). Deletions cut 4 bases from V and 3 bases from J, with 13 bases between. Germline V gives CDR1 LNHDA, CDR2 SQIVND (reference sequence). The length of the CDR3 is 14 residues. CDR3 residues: CASSTPPTGYEQYF. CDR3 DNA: TGTGCCAGTAGTACCCCCCCGACAGGCTACGAGCAGTACTTC.

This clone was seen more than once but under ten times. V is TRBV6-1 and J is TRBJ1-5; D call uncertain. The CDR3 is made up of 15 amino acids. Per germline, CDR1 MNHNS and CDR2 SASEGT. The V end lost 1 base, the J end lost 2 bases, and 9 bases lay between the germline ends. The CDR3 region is CASSEGVEGNQPQHF. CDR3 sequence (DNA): TGTGCCAGCAGTGAAGGGGTGGAGGGCAATCAGCCCCAGCATTTT.

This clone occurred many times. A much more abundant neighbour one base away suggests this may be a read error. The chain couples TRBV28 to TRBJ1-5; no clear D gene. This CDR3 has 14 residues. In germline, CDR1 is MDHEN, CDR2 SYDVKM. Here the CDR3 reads CASSLLSSSQPQHF. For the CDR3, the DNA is TGTGCCAGCAGTTTACTCAGTAGCAGTCAGCCCCAGCATTTT. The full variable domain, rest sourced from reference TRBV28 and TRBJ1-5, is DVKVTQSSRYLVKRTGEKVFLECVQDMDHENMFWYRQDPGLGLRLIYFSYDVKMKEKGDIPEGYSVSREKKERFSLILESASTNQTSMYLCASSLLSSSQPQHFGDGTRLSIL.

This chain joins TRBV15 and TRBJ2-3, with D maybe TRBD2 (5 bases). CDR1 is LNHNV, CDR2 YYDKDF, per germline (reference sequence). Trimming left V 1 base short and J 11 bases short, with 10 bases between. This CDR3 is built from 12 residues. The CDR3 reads CATSRGTQVQYF. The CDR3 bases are TGTGCCACCAGCAGAGGGACTCAGGTGCAGTATTTT.

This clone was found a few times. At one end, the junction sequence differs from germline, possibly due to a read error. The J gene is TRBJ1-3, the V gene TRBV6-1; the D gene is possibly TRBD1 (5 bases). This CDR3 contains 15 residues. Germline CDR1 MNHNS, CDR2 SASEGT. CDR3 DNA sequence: TGTGCCAGCAGAGTACAGGCCTGGGATGGAAACACCGTATATTTT. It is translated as CASRVQAWDGNTVYF.

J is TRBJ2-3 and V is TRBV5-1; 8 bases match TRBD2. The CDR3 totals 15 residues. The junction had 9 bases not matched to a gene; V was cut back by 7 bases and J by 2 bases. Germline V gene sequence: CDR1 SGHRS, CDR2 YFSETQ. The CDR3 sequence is CASGTGGPITDTQYF. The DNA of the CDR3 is TGCGCCAGCGGAACGGGAGGGCCGATCACAGATACGCAGTATTTT. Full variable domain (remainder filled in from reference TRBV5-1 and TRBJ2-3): KAGVTQTPRYLIKTRGQQVTLSCSPISGHRSVSWYQQTPGQGLQFLFEYFSETQRNKGNFPGRFSGRQFSNSRSEMNVSTLELGDSALYLCASGTGGPITDTQYFGPGTRLTVL.